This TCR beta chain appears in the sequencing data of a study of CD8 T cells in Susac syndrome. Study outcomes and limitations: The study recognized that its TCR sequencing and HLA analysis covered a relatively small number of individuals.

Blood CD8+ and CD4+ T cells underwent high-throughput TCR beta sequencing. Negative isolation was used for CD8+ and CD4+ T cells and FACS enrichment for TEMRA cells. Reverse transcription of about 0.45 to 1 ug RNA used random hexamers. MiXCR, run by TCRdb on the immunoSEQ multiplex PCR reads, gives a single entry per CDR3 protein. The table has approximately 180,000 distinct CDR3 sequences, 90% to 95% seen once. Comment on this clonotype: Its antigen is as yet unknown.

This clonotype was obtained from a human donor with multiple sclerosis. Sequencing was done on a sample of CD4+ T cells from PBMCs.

The CDR3 DNA is TGTGCCAGCGGGGCGGGAGTGGCAGATACGCAGTATTTT. It yields the protein CASGAGVADTQYF. The chain is built from TRBV2 and TRBJ2-3; 7 nucleotides agree with TRBD2. The CDR3 loop spans 13 amino acids. Trimming removed 8 bases from V and 4 bases from J; junction bases left unmatched: 6. CDR1 SNHLY and CDR2 FYNNEI come from the germline V gene.